These 23 T cell receptor beta chains came from one sample sequenced in a study of control samples from healthy donors and cancer patients (dated by TCRdb to 2020 to 2022). The library was produced with the immunoSEQ multiplex PCR assay. As stored in TCRdb, this immuneACCESS dataset retains in-frame rearrangements with V and J assigned. A fraction of the clones does not appear; measured against another copy, unresolved V genes explain less than half of the discrepancy, and the remainder lacks a known reason. Here the sample has 60,000 to 70,000 clones; about four fifths occur a single time. The ten largest clones represent 2.5% to 3% of the sample. What was sequenced was PBMCs. The receptors here all came from a woman in her forties or fifties with lung cancer.

The chain joins TRBV25-1 to TRBJ1-6, with D perhaps TRBD1 (6 bases). The CDR3 length is 14 residues. Germline V gives CDR1 MGHDK, CDR2 SYGVNS. Trimming stripped 9 bases from V and 8 bases from J, with 17 bases between. This CDR3 reads CASRTRTADSPLHF. Here the CDR3 DNA reads TGTGCCAGTCGCACCCGGACAGCTGATTCACCCCTCCACTTT.

This CDR3 reads CASSLVTGTGNNYGYTF. The CDR3 coding sequence is TGTGCCAGCAGCTTGGTGACCGGGACAGGGAATAACTATGGCTACACCTTC. The chain combines TRBV7-9 with TRBJ1-2, with 9 bases lining up with TRBD1. The CDR3 has 17 amino acids. The V segment lost 3 bases and the J segment 1 base; nucleotides outside the gene matches: 9. Germline CDR1 SEHNR, CDR2 FQNEAQ (reference sequence).

A remark on this clone: Sequence at one end of the junction differs from germline and may be a read error. V and J are TRBV20-1 and TRBJ2-5, with D possibly matching TRBD1 (5 bases). The CDR3 is made up of 12 amino acids. Looked up from germline, CDR1 is DFQATT and CDR2 is SNEGSKA (reference sequence). The CDR3, as DNA: TGCAGTGCTAGTCCCGCCGCAGGGCGTCTCAACTTC. Its translation is CSASPAAGRLNF.

The rearrangement joins TRBV10-2 to TRBJ1-1, with D hard to call. The germline gives CDR1 WSHSY, CDR2 SAAADI. CDR3 length equals 14 residues. Trimming pared 4 bases from V and 0 bases from J, leaving 9 bases between. The CDR3, as DNA: TGCGCCAGCAGTGGTATAACGGTGAACACTGAAGCTTTCTTT. It specifies CASSGITVNTEAFF.

This chain joins TRBV15 and TRBJ2-7; 7 bases are a match to TRBD1. This CDR3 has 15 residues. The V and J ends lost 2 bases and 7 bases, in that order; junction bases with no gene match: 11. Germline lookup yields CDR1 LNHNV and CDR2 YYDKDF (reference sequence). This chain's CDR3 is CATSRTGASGAEQYF. As DNA, the CDR3 is TGTGCCACCAGCAGAACAGGGGCCTCCGGGGCAGAGCAGTACTTC.

The gene calls are TRBV6-5 and TRBJ1-5, with unresolved D. This CDR3 is built from 14 residues. The germline V gene has CDR1 MNHEY and CDR2 SVGAGI. V dropped 5 bases and J dropped 5 bases, with 13 bases sitting between them. In DNA form, the CDR3 reads TGTGCCAGCAGTCCCGGGATACTGTATCAGCCCCAGCATTTT. It yields the protein CASSPGILYQPQHF.

The chain links TRBV7-2 to TRBJ1-1; 8 bases line up with TRBD1. This CDR3 has 16 amino acids. Germline V gene data show CDR1 as SGHTA and CDR2 as FQGNSA. The ends lost 5 bases at V and 1 base at J; junction bases unmatched: 9. CDR3 loop: CASSQGLGTGNTEAFF. The CDR3 coding sequence is TGTGCCAGCAGCCAGGGCCTGGGGACAGGGAACACTGAAGCTTTCTTT.

The chain couples TRBV7-3 to TRBJ1-1; D is perhaps TRBD1 (5 bases). Germline V CDR1 and CDR2: SGHTA, FQGTGA. V was pared by 1 base and J by 0 bases, with 9 bases between. CDR3 size: 15 residues. The CDR3, as DNA: TGTGCCAGCAGCTTAATTGGGGGTCTGAACACTGAAGCTTTCTTT. The encoded protein is CASSLIGGLNTEAFF.

The J gene is TRBJ1-2, the V gene TRBV25-1; D is perhaps TRBD1 (6 bases). The CDR3 is made up of 13 amino acids. The V gene's germline CDR1 is MGHDK and CDR2 SYGVNS. V was trimmed by 10 bases and J by 1 base, leaving 13 bases between them. The CDR3 region is CATQDSFNYGYTF. In DNA, the CDR3 is TGTGCCACCCAGGACAGTTTTAACTATGGCTACACCTTC.

In its sample, this clone ranks as medium-sized. The rearrangement links TRBV7-2 to TRBJ1-6; D call uncertain. Germline assignment: CDR1 SGHTA and CDR2 FQGNSA. CDR3 length equals 16 residues. V dropped 8 bases and J dropped 4 bases, with 18 bases sitting between them. The CDR3 DNA sequence: TGTGCCAGCCCCTCTCGGGCTCCGCTTTATAATTCACCCCTCCACTTT. Its protein product is CASPSRAPLYNSPLHF.

This clone was recorded once. This CDR3 is also generated by other DNA sequences in the sample. This chain connects TRBV6-6 to TRBJ1-5, with a possible D match to TRBD1 (6 bases). The CDR3 contains 14 residues. The germline V and J ends were trimmed by 5 bases and 2 bases, with 10 bases remaining between them. Germline V CDR1 and CDR2: MNHNY, SVGAGI (reference sequence). The CDR3 is CASSMTGGNQPQHF. CDR3 nucleotide sequence: TGTGCCAGCAGTATGACAGGCGGCAATCAGCCCCAGCATTTT.

This clone was detected once. The rearrangement joins TRBV5-5 to TRBJ2-1; 9 nucleotides line up with TRBD2. V lost 4 bases, J lost 9 bases, and 5 bases stayed unmatched. Germline V gene data show CDR1 as SGHKS and CDR2 as YYEKEE (reference sequence). This CDR3 has 13 amino acids. The CDR3 here is CASSLGLASEQFF. The CDR3 DNA follows: TGTGCCAGCAGCCTCGGACTAGCGAGTGAGCAGTTCTTC.

This chain joins TRBV4-1 and TRBJ1-2; D gene uncertain. Germline values: CDR1 MGHRA, CDR2 YSYEKL. CDR3 length: 13 amino acids. Trimming left V 1 base short and J 1 base short, with 4 bases between. The DNA of the CDR3 is TGCGCCAGCAGCCAAGTCTTTAACTATGGCTACACCTTC. Translation: CASSQVFNYGYTF.

The rearrangement uses TRBV19 and TRBJ2-3, with 7 bases identical to TRBD2. Unmatched junction bases numbered 6, after V lost 7 bases and J lost 5 bases. The CDR3 runs 13 residues. Germline lookup yields CDR1 LNHDA and CDR2 SQIVND (reference sequence). CDR3 coding DNA: TGTGCCAGTATCGGGGGGTACAGAGATACGCAGTATTTT. Its translation: CASIGGYRDTQYF.

This clone was observed a few times. The rearrangement joins TRBV5-4 to TRBJ1-1; D not certain. V dropped 3 bases and J dropped 12 bases, with 15 bases sitting between them. CDR1 is SGHNT, CDR2 YYREEE, per germline (reference sequence). This CDR3 region has 12 residues. The DNA of the CDR3 is TGTGCCAGCAGCTCCCCCGGGGATCAAACTTTCTTT. This sequence encodes CASSSPGDQTFF.

CDR3 protein: CASSIREGYEQYF. CDR3 coding DNA: TGTGCCAGTAGTATCAGGGAGGGCTACGAGCAGTACTTC. This chain uses TRBV19 with TRBJ2-7; 7 nucleotides line up with TRBD2. Germline assignment: CDR1 LNHDA and CDR2 SQIVND (reference sequence). The CDR3 extends over 13 amino acids. J gave up 3 bases and V 3 bases, and 2 bases lay outside the gene matches.

V and J are TRBV7-3 and TRBJ2-3, with TRBD2 as a possible D gene (5 bases). Deletions cut 5 bases from V and 2 bases from J, with 11 bases between. The V gene's germline CDR1 is SGHTA and CDR2 FQGTGA. The CDR3 has 14 amino acids. The CDR3 DNA follows: TGTGCCAGCAGCCCCGGACTTATCACAGATACGCAGTATTTT. It codes for CASSPGLITDTQYF.

V gene TRBV10-3 combines with J gene TRBJ2-7; D tentatively fits TRBD1 or TRBD2 (6 bases each). Germline assignment: CDR1 ENHRY and CDR2 SYGVKD. The CDR3 is 14 amino acids. Between the trimmed V and J ends, which lost 6 bases and 3 bases, there was a span of 15 bases. This chain's CDR3 is CAIRLSGAVYEQYF. CDR3 DNA sequence: TGTGCCATCAGGCTCTCGGGGGCCGTCTACGAGCAGTACTTC.

This clone was picked up a small number of times. The rearrangement links TRBV19 to TRBJ1-1, with D uncertain. The germline gives CDR1 LNHDA, CDR2 SQIVND (reference sequence). The CDR3 contains 12 residues. The V and J ends lost 9 bases and 1 base respectively, with 9 bases between them. CDR3 amino acids: CASLWGNTEAFF. The CDR3 DNA sequence: TGTGCCAGCCTCTGGGGGAACACTGAAGCTTTCTTT.

This rearrangement joins TRBV7-2 to TRBJ2-4, with 7 bases identical to TRBD1. The V gene's germline CDR1 is SGHTA and CDR2 FQGNSA. This CDR3 contains 16 residues. V was clipped by 5 bases and J by 0 bases; unmatched bases: 7. CDR3 bases: TGTGCCAGCAGCCTTAGGACAGGCTTAGCCAAAAACATTCAGTACTTC. Amino acids: CASSLRTGLAKNIQYF.

The gene calls are TRBV2 and TRBJ2-5; D ambiguous. CDR3 length: 11 amino acids. Trimming took off 7 bases at V and 3 bases at J, with 6 bases between the two ends. CDR1 is SNHLY, CDR2 FYNNEI, per germline. CDR3 protein: CASKPEETQYF. Here the CDR3 DNA reads TGTGCCAGCAAGCCGGAAGAGACCCAGTACTTC.

In its sample, this clone was seen a few times. CDR3 DNA sequence: TGTGCCAGCAGCGTAGCTGTAACAGGGGGTAATGAGCAGTTCTTC. Translating gives CASSVAVTGGNEQFF. V is TRBV9 and J is TRBJ2-1; 8 nucleotides line up with TRBD1. Germline V gene lookup returns CDR1 SGDLS and CDR2 YYNGEE. The CDR3 consists of 15 residues. V gave up 0 bases and J gave up 7 bases; unmatched junction bases: 6.

The chain links TRBV18 to TRBJ2-5; maybe TRBD2 (6 bases). The germline V gene has CDR1 KGHSH and CDR2 LQKENI. This CDR3 spans 16 amino acids. Trimming stripped 1 base from V and 5 bases from J, with 17 bases between. This CDR3 reads CASSPQNVRAGETQYF. DNA of the CDR3: TGTGCCAGCTCACCACAAAACGTCAGGGCGGGGGAGACCCAGTACTTC.